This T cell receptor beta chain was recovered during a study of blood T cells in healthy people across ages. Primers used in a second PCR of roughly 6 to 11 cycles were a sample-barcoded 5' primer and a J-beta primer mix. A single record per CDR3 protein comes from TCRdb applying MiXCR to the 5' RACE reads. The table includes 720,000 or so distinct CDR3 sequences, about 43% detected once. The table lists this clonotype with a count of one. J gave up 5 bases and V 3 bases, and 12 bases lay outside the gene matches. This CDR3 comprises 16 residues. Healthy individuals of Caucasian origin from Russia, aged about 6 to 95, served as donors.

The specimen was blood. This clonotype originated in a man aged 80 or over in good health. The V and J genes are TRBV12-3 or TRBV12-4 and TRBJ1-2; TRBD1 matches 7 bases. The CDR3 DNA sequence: TGTGCCAGCAGTTTCTTCTCTGGACAGGCACTATATGGCTACACCTTC. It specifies CASSFFSGQALYGYTF.